Described below is a single TCR beta chain sequence and its context. This clone was observed a single time. The antigen it binds to is not known. The record has no base qualities; no much larger clone is one base away. V sheds 6 bases and J sheds 0 bases, leaving 11 bases between their ends. CDR1 and CDR2, per the germline V gene, are SQVTM and ANQGSEA. From the cysteine through the phenylalanine, the CDR3 covers 14 amino acids. Solely the CDR3 DNA is kept, with 42 bases framed from the first base. Using the deep immunoSEQ assay, multiplex PCR amplified TCR CDR3 regions from genomic DNA. For each cell subset, the extracted genomic DNA was distributed evenly across all wells of several immunoSEQ 96-well plates, and each plate served as one replicate. For sorted subsets, around 0.2 ug genomic DNA, equal to tens of thousands of T cell genomes, was loaded into each replicate PCR. Purified libraries were quantified with a Qubit 3.0 fluorometer, sized on a Bioanalyzer 2100, and re-quantified with the KAPA Library Quantification kit. Every immunoSEQ 96-well plate was sequenced on a dedicated single-read 150-cycle Illumina NextSeq 550 flow cell. In the authors' own workflow: Because the immunoSEQ output included only junctional sequences and no quality scores, the filtering could not be the same as the filtering used for full-length reads. Sequences were annotated with PyIR, a Python wrapper for IgBLAST v1.9, and V/J genes and CDR3 were assigned using IMGT germline references. Reads were removed for weak V/J assignments (E-value above 1e-6), missing CDR3, stop codons, out-of-frame junctions, or ambiguous translated residues. V3J clonotypes were defined as sequences sharing an identical inferred V gene, J gene, and CDR3 amino acid sequence. Percentage overlap between repertoires was calculated by dividing the number of shared unique clonotypes by the size of the smaller repertoire. Richness of each repertoire was evaluated using RTK rarefaction, the Chao1 estimator, and Recon v2.1 estimates of unobserved clonotypes. For all TCRbeta clonotypes obtained by the gDNA method from four donors, generation probabilities were computed with OLGA. The source is immuneACCESS, and TCRdb retained only in-frame sequences with V and J called. Part of the clones is not carried over; for the studies checked, unresolved V genes explain less than half of this, and the remainder is unexplained. Clone size and the V and J calls come from that table; the DNA yielded D and trimming. The sample table shows some 1,600,000 clones, and 98% are seen once. Around 0.45% of the sample goes to the ten largest clones.

These data are taken from a study of shared clonotypes between healthy human individuals (TCRdb year 2020). General notes on the study: A couple of women and three men aged 18 to 49 years were included in the cohort. Blood TCR repertoires of a handful of healthy adults were deeply sequenced to estimate repertoire size and the extent of clonotype sharing between individuals. Different laboratories and diverse techniques were used to prepare libraries and sequence TCR repertoires, to increase sequencing depth and limit assay-specific biases. Per donor, leukapheresis produced somewhere between about 0.94 and 9 billion PBMCs. For each donor, CD4 naive and CD4 memory were each run on three plates, CD8 naive on two plates, and CD8 memory on one plate.

The donors were healthy, HIV-negative adults who had no recently reported acute infections or vaccinations. All donors were Caucasian adults living in Nashville, Tennessee, USA. Magnetic negative selection was used to enrich CD4+ T cells, after which naive cells were positively selected on CD45RA and the negative fraction became the memory subset. After blood collection by leukapheresis, PBMCs were isolated using Ficoll-Histopaque density gradient centrifugation and then cryopreserved in the vapor phase of liquid nitrogen. Analytical flow cytometry was used to check the purity and quantity of each magnetically sorted T cell population. Genomic DNA was isolated from every sorted fraction and measured by UV absorbance on a Nanodrop 2000c. The research as a whole found: Compared with non-shared clonotypes, clonotypes shared by all four sorted-subset donors had higher generation probabilities. Because the study included a small number of donors, the genetic and exposure-history diversity represented was limited. When four donors were compared, the shared fraction of clonotypes was 5% to 6.5% for naive CD4, about 4% for naive CD8, 2% to 2.5% for memory CD4, and approximately 0.4% for memory CD8. Pairwise subsampling indicated that sequencing depth was expected to affect the degree of clonotype sharing among donors. Sampling was restricted to blood, and TCR repertoires in tissues likely differ from the TCR repertoires found in blood. Naive subsets generally had larger estimated clonotype richness than memory subsets did. Even with the large sequencing depth, rarefaction of the sorted-subset datasets indicated that sequencing was incomplete.

The sequencing input was naive CD4+ T cells sorted from blood. The cell subset or site label, read with the paper, signifies: CD45RA+ positively selected. The V and J genes are TRBV29-1 and TRBJ2-2; confidence is insufficient to name the D gene. The TCR originated in a young man in good health. The DNA is as follows: TGCAGCGTGAGTGAGGTTGCGAACACCGGGGAGCTGTTTTTT. Its protein is CSVSEVANTGELFF.